These 30 T cell receptor beta chains originate from one sample sequenced in a study of control samples from healthy donors and cancer patients. Clones were sequenced by immunoSEQ multiplex PCR, and TCRdb holds only the in-frame ones, with some missing. The table shows just over 150,000 clones, with roughly 90% occurring only once. Specimen: blood. The receptors stem from a man aged 25-45 years in good health.

The CDR3 nucleotides are TGCGCCAGCAGCTTGGGGGGGACTAGCGGCTACGAGCAGTACTTC. Residues: CASSLGGTSGYEQYF. V and J are TRBV5-1 and TRBJ2-7; 11 nucleotides line up with TRBD2. This CDR3 has 15 residues. With V trimmed by 0 bases and J by 3 bases, 2 bases remained unmatched. Looked up from germline, CDR1 is SGHRS and CDR2 is YFSETQ.

V usage is TRBV6-5 and J usage is TRBJ2-3; tentatively, D is TRBD1 or TRBD2 (5 bases each). CDR3 size: 15 residues. Germline V gene data show CDR1 as MNHEY and CDR2 as SVGAGI. The V end was cut by 10 bases, the J end by 2 bases, with 19 bases between. The CDR3 DNA reads as TGTGCCACCCGGGATAGGGGTTTTCCCACAGATACGCAGTATTTT. It translates to CATRDRGFPTDTQYF.

The chain employs TRBV29-1 and TRBJ2-5; 9 nucleotides match TRBD2. J lost 5 bases, V lost 8 bases, and 6 bases had no gene match. The germline V gene has CDR1 SQVTM and CDR2 ANQGSEA. The CDR3 sequence is 12 residues long. CDR3 amino acids: CSYSGSGETQYF. In DNA, the CDR3 is TGCAGCTATAGCGGGAGCGGCGAGACCCAGTACTTC. Looking up the rest from reference TRBV29-1 and TRBJ2-5 gives the full variable domain: SAVISQKPSRDICQRGTSLTIQCQVDSQVTMMFWYRQQPGQSLTLIATANQGSEATYESGFVIDKFPISRPNLTFSTLTVSNMSPEDSSIYLCSYSGSGETQYFGPGTRLLVL.

This clone turned up a few times. The chain couples TRBV5-1 to TRBJ1-5; D may be TRBD1 (5 bases). Per germline, CDR1 SGHRS and CDR2 YFSETQ. V was pared by 4 bases and J by 5 bases, with 13 bases between. This CDR3 region has 14 residues. The CDR3 DNA is TGCGCCAGCAGCCCCTCGGAGGGGTATCAGCCCCAGCATTTT. It specifies CASSPSEGYQPQHF.

This chain connects TRBV7-3 to TRBJ2-3; D uncertain. Trimming left V 1 base short and J 3 bases short, with 11 bases between. Germline loops: CDR1 SGHTA, CDR2 FQGTGA. The CDR3 has 15 residues. The CDR3, as DNA: TGTGCCAGCAGCTTAAAGGGCGCAATGACAGATACGCAGTATTTT. Translated, it gives CASSLKGAMTDTQYF.

The chain has TRBV27 and TRBJ2-1, with D perhaps TRBD1 (5 bases). Looked up from germline, CDR1 is MNHEY and CDR2 is SMNVEV (reference sequence). This CDR3 spans 15 amino acids. Trimming left V 3 bases short and J 7 bases short, with 16 bases between. This chain's CDR3 is CASSLNRLPTNEQFF. CDR3 coding DNA: TGTGCCAGCAGTTTGAACAGGCTCCCCACGAATGAGCAGTTCTTC.

The CDR3, as DNA: TGTGCCAGCAGTGAAATTAAGGTCTCTGGAAACACCATATATTTT. It codes for CASSEIKVSGNTIYF. The chain uses TRBV2 and TRBJ1-3; D not resolved. The CDR3 covers 15 residues. Germline V gene data show CDR1 as SNHLY and CDR2 as FYNNEI. V lost 2 bases to trimming and J lost 0 bases, with 8 bases between them.

The chain has TRBV29-1 and TRBJ2-3; D unclear. Germline CDR1 SQVTM, CDR2 ANQGSEA. The CDR3 covers 11 residues. The V end lost 4 bases, the J end lost 2 bases, and 4 bases lay between the germline ends. The CDR3 sequence is CSVASTDTQYF. CDR3 DNA sequence: TGCAGCGTTGCGTCCACAGATACGCAGTATTTT.

This chain uses TRBV7-2 with TRBJ2-1, with D perhaps TRBD2 (5 bases). CDR3 length: 12 amino acids. In germline, CDR1 is SGHTA, CDR2 FQGNSA. With 7 bases removed from V and 10 bases from J, the gap between germline ends came to 14 bases. Here the CDR3 DNA reads TGTGCCAGCAACCAGAGGGCAGGCGAGCAGTTCTTC. Translating it yields CASNQRAGEQFF.

The V and J genes are TRBV5-4 and TRBJ2-3; maybe TRBD2 (6 bases). V was shortened by 4 bases and J by 6 bases, with 18 bases between the two germline ends. The CDR3 length is 15 residues. CDR1 is SGHNT, CDR2 YYREEE, per germline (reference sequence). CDR3 bases: TGTGCCAGCAGCGCAAGGACTACCCAAGGGGATACGCAGTATTTT. Its translation is CASSARTTQGDTQYF. Drawing the rest from reference TRBV5-4 and TRBJ2-3, the complete variable domain is ETGVTQSPTHLIKTRGQQVTLRCSSQSGHNTVSWYQQALGQGPQFIFQYYREEENGRGNFPPRFSGLQFPNYSSELNVNALELDDSALYLCASSARTTQGDTQYFGPGTRLTVL.

This clone has just a few counts. The genes are TRBV28 and TRBJ1-2; D perhaps matches TRBD1 (6 bases). This CDR3 spans 11 amino acids. The germline V gene has CDR1 MDHEN and CDR2 SYDVKM. V lost 6 bases, J lost 7 bases, and 9 bases lay in between. The DNA for the CDR3 is TGTGCCAGCAGCGAGACAGGTGGCTACACCTTC. It encodes CASSETGGYTF.

This chain links TRBV4-2 with TRBJ2-4; TRBD1 matches 7 bases. Germline V CDR1 and CDR2: LGHNA, YNFKEQ. The CDR3 totals 15 residues. J lost 6 bases, V lost 6 bases, and 11 bases had no gene match. In nucleotides, the CDR3 is TGTGCCAGCAGAACCATAGGGGACAGCGGAAACATTCAGTACTTC. It translates to CASRTIGDSGNIQYF.

The chain recombines TRBV5-6 with TRBJ2-3, with TRBD1 matching 8 bases. The germline CDR1 and CDR2 sequences are SGHDT and YYEEEE. The CDR3 totals 15 residues. The junction had 6 bases not matched to a gene; V was cut back by 1 base and J by 5 bases. This CDR3 reads CASSLQGALGDTQYF. CDR3 bases: TGTGCCAGCAGCTTGCAGGGGGCTCTGGGAGATACGCAGTATTTT.

This clone was found a few times. CDR3 in amino acids: CASSHGTGSSNEQYF. As DNA, the CDR3 is TGCGCCAGCAGCCACGGGACAGGGAGCAGTAACGAGCAGTACTTC. This chain links TRBV4-3 with TRBJ2-7; 9 bases map to TRBD1. J was trimmed by 5 bases and V by 3 bases; bases with no gene match: 8. Germline V lookup: CDR1 LGHNA, CDR2 YSLEER. The CDR3 is 15 residues long.

V usage is TRBV5-1 and J usage is TRBJ1-1; D gene uncertain. Germline V lookup: CDR1 SGHRS, CDR2 YFSETQ. Trimming took 5 bases from V and 0 from J, leaving 8 bases between them. The CDR3 covers 13 residues. The CDR3 is CASRRIMNTEAFF. The DNA of the CDR3 is TGCGCCAGCAGGAGGATCATGAACACTGAAGCTTTCTTT. Drawing the rest from reference TRBV5-1 and TRBJ1-1, the complete variable domain is KAGVTQTPRYLIKTRGQQVTLSCSPISGHRSVSWYQQTPGQGLQFLFEYFSETQRNKGNFPGRFSGRQFSNSRSEMNVSTLELGDSALYLCASRRIMNTEAFFGQGTRLTVV.

This CDR3 reads CATSGPLAVVSYEQFF. The DNA of the CDR3 is TGTGCCACCAGCGGCCCCCTAGCGGTCGTCTCTTATGAGCAGTTCTTC. This chain uses TRBV15 with TRBJ2-1; 7 positions agree with TRBD2. The CDR3 covers 16 residues. V shed 5 bases and J 8 bases; nucleotides not matched to a gene: 15. Germline V gene sequence: CDR1 LNHNV, CDR2 YYDKDF (reference sequence).

The gene calls are TRBV11-3 and TRBJ2-1; the D is unclear. Germline lookup yields CDR1 SGHNT and CDR2 YENEEA. V lost 1 base and J 7 bases, leaving 11 bases between the germline ends. The CDR3 sequence is 14 residues long. CDR3 bases: TGTGCCAGCAGCTTAGGAGTGGGTGGAAATGAGCAGTTCTTC. This encodes CASSLGVGGNEQFF. Supplemented by reference TRBV11-3 and TRBJ2-1, the full variable domain reads EAGVVQSPRYKIIEKKQPVAFWCNPISGHNTLYWYLQNLGQGPELLIRYENEEAVDDSQLPKDRFSAERLKGVDSTLKIQPAELGDSAVYLCASSLGVGGNEQFFGPGTRLTVL.

This clone was detected only a few times. The rearrangement uses TRBV15 and TRBJ1-5; possible D gene TRBD1, 6 bases. CDR1 is LNHNV, CDR2 YYDKDF, per germline (reference sequence). CDR3 length: 15 amino acids. V dropped 5 bases and J dropped 2 bases, with 13 bases sitting between them. For the CDR3, the DNA is TGTGCCACCAGCGGCTACAGGGATGGCAATCAGCCCCAGCATTTT. It specifies CATSGYRDGNQPQHF.

The V gene is TRBV9, the J gene TRBJ1-5; possible D gene TRBD1, 6 bases. The CDR3 runs to 15 residues. The V end lost 4 bases, the J end lost 5 bases, and 16 bases lay between the germline ends. Germline CDR1 is SGDLS and CDR2 is YYNGEE. In nucleotides, the CDR3 is TGTGCCAGCAGCCTGGGGGGGGGCGGAGATCAGCCCCAGCATTTT. Its translation is CASSLGGGGDQPQHF.

V is TRBV2 and J is TRBJ2-3; 14 nucleotides align to TRBD2. J gave up 2 bases and V 5 bases, and 3 bases lay outside the gene matches. The CDR3 is 16 amino acids. Germline CDR1 reads SNHLY; CDR2 reads FYNNEI. This CDR3 is CASSPGLAGVTDTQYF. Written as DNA, the CDR3 is TGTGCCAGCAGTCCGGGACTAGCGGGGGTCACAGATACGCAGTATTTT.

V is TRBV6-4 and J is TRBJ2-7; 11 nucleotides match TRBD2. Trimming removed 4 bases from V and 6 bases from J; junction bases left unmatched: 2. The germline gives CDR1 MRHNA, CDR2 SNTAGT. This CDR3 region has 13 residues. Here the CDR3 reads CASSVLAGGEQYF. The CDR3, as DNA: TGTGCCAGCAGTGTCCTAGCGGGGGGCGAGCAGTACTTC.

This clone was seen a handful of times. This sample also contains other DNA sequences that code for the same CDR3. The chain employs TRBV12-3 or TRBV12-4 and TRBJ2-7; tentatively, D is TRBD2 (6 bases). The CDR3 extends over 11 amino acids. The V end lost 3 bases, the J end lost 7 bases, and 7 bases lay between the germline ends. The CDR3 DNA reads as TGTGCCAGCAGTTTCGGGGGAGAGCAGTACTTC. Encoded protein: CASSFGGEQYF.

The rearrangement links TRBV5-1 to TRBJ2-7, with D uncertain. V was shortened by 1 base and J by 4 bases, with 9 bases between the two germline ends. The CDR3 totals 13 residues. Germline V gene sequence: CDR1 SGHRS, CDR2 YFSETQ. The CDR3 sequence is CASSLSPAYEQYF. Written as DNA, the CDR3 is TGCGCCAGCAGCTTGAGCCCAGCGTACGAGCAGTACTTC.

The chain couples TRBV5-4 to TRBJ2-1; a possible D gene is TRBD1 (6 bases). The length of the CDR3 is 15 residues. CDR1 is SGHNT, CDR2 YYREEE, per germline (reference sequence). V was clipped by 1 base and J by 12 bases, with 20 bases between them. The CDR3, as DNA: TGTGCCAGCAGCTTGCCCCACATACAATCGACAGGGCAGTTCTTC. Translation: CASSLPHIQSTGQFF.

The chain combines TRBV7-2 with TRBJ2-1; tentatively, D is TRBD2 (5 bases). Trimming pared 1 base from V and 2 bases from J, leaving 12 bases between. The germline V gene has CDR1 SGHTA and CDR2 FQGNSA. This CDR3 is built from 16 residues. The CDR3 DNA is TGTGCCAGCAGCTTAGGGCCCATCGGGGCCTACAATGAGCAGTTCTTC. This sequence encodes CASSLGPIGAYNEQFF.

This chain uses TRBV10-3 with TRBJ1-6, with 10 bases matching TRBD1. The germline CDR1 and CDR2 sequences are ENHRY and SYGVKD. The CDR3 sequence is 12 residues long. Trimming at V came to 10 bases and at J to 10 bases, leaving 4 bases not matched to a gene. CDR3 nucleotides: TGTGCCACCGGGACAGGGGAATCACCCCTCCACTTT. It is translated as CATGTGESPLHF.

The rearrangement links TRBV9 to TRBJ2-1, with 8 bases fitting TRBD2. The CDR3 covers 17 residues. Germline assignment: CDR1 SGDLS and CDR2 YYNGEE. V dropped 4 bases and J dropped 0; count of bases not matched to a gene: 9. The DNA of the CDR3 is TGTGCCAGCAGCAAGTTATCGGGAGGGATCTCCTACAATGAGCAGTTCTTC. Protein product: CASSKLSGGISYNEQFF. The entire variable domain, with the rest obtained from reference TRBV9 and TRBJ2-1, is as follows: DSGVTQTPKHLITATGQRVTLRCSPRSGDLSVYWYQQSLDQGLQFLIQYYNGEERAKGNILERFSAQQFPDLHSELNLSSLELGDSALYFCASSKLSGGISYNEQFFGPGTRLTVL.

The chain has TRBV5-1 and TRBJ2-5; tentative D call: TRBD2 (5 bases). Germline V lookup: CDR1 SGHRS, CDR2 YFSETQ. With 2 bases removed from V and 5 bases from J, the gap between germline ends came to 10 bases. CDR3 length equals 13 residues. CDR3 sequence (DNA): TGCGCCAGCAGCTTACTATGGAGGGAGACCCAGTACTTC. Its translation is CASSLLWRETQYF.

The rearrangement links TRBV19 to TRBJ2-5; TRBD1 is a possible D gene (6 bases). Trimming removed 3 bases from V and 7 bases from J, with 18 bases in between. The germline V gene encodes CDR1 LNHDA and CDR2 SQIVND (reference sequence). The length of the CDR3 is 15 residues. The CDR3 DNA follows: TGTGCCAGTAGTATCCCGACAGGCCTCTCTACGACCCAGTACTTC. Protein product: CASSIPTGLSTTQYF.

V and J are TRBV28 and TRBJ1-1; D uncertain. CDR1 and CDR2 (germline): MDHEN, SYDVKM. The V gene lost 5 bases and the J gene lost 2 bases, with 12 bases spanning the gap. The CDR3 covers 14 residues. CDR3 in amino acids: CASSPPFRNTEAFF. CDR3 sequence (DNA): TGTGCCAGCAGTCCCCCCTTCCGAAACACTGAAGCTTTCTTT.